A single sample gave rise to the 10 T cell receptor beta chains below, sequenced in a study of blood T cells in healthy people across ages. Together with a sample-barcoded 5' primer, a J-beta primer mix was included in a second PCR lasting about 7 to 11 cycles. TCRdb itself ran the 5' RACE reads through MiXCR, one entry per CDR3 protein. The sample has about 970,000 distinct CDR3 sequences, approximately 50% seen once; the top ten hold roughly a fifth. Sequencing input: blood. Receptors originate from a woman aged 60-70 years in good health.

This rearrangement joins TRBV28 to TRBJ2-3, with TRBD2 matching 13 bases. V was pared by 5 bases and J by 2 bases, with 7 bases of the junction left unmatched. Germline CDR1 MDHEN, CDR2 SYDVKM. This CDR3 comprises 17 residues. The CDR3 coding sequence is TGTGCCAGCAGTCCGACTAGCGGGAGGCCCCTCACAGATACGCAGTATTTT. Encoded protein: CASSPTSGRPLTDTQYF.

The chain couples TRBV7-2 to TRBJ2-1; 9 bases align to TRBD2. Germline V gene sequence: CDR1 SGHTA, CDR2 FQGNSA. The CDR3 length is 15 residues. V shed 3 bases and J 7 bases; nucleotides not matched to a gene: 7. The CDR3 sequence is CASSLGLAVRNEQFF. For the CDR3, the DNA is TGTGCCAGCAGCTTGGGACTAGCTGTTCGGAATGAGCAGTTCTTC.

V is TRBV4-1 and J is TRBJ1-1; no clear D gene. Germline values: CDR1 MGHRA, CDR2 YSYEKL. This CDR3 region has 14 residues. Trimming took off 1 base at V and 1 base at J, with 7 bases between the two ends. CDR3 sequence (DNA): TGCGCCAGCAGCCAAGTGCCCGGGAACACTGAAGCTTTCTTT. Amino acid sequence: CASSQVPGNTEAFF.

This clonotype was seen at least ten times. V gene TRBV29-1 combines with J gene TRBJ2-7; the match to TRBD2 covers 13 bases. CDR3 length: 13 residues. The germline V gene has CDR1 SQVTM and CDR2 ANQGSEA. Trimming removed 3 bases from V and 10 bases from J; junction bases left unmatched: 6. For the CDR3, the DNA is TGCAGCGTTGAGGGGACTAGCGGGAACACCCAGTACTTC. As protein: CSVEGTSGNTQYF.

The V gene is TRBV15, the J gene TRBJ2-3, with D possibly TRBD1 on 5 matching bases. The germline V and J ends were trimmed by 1 base and 0 bases, with 11 bases remaining between them. Germline CDR1 LNHNV, CDR2 YYDKDF (reference sequence). CDR3 size: 16 residues. This CDR3 is CATSRAVTESTDTQYF. The CDR3 DNA reads as TGTGCCACCAGCAGAGCTGTGACAGAAAGCACAGATACGCAGTATTTT.

The chain carries TRBV7-2 and TRBJ2-5, with 9 nucleotides matching TRBD1. The CDR3 is 15 amino acids. The germline CDR1 and CDR2 sequences are SGHTA and FQGNSA. V lost 1 base, J lost 7 bases, and 7 bases stayed unmatched. DNA for the CDR3: TGTGCCAGCAGCTTAGGGGGGACAGGGCATGGGACCCAGTACTTC. Its translation: CASSLGGTGHGTQYF.

The chain carries TRBV16 and TRBJ2-7; a weak D match, TRBD1 (6 bases). Germline CDR1 reads KGHSY; CDR2 reads FQNENV. The ends were cut back, 4 bases at V and 7 bases at J, with 14 bases in the middle. The CDR3 extends over 13 amino acids. The CDR3 loop reads CASSLNGDNEQYF. In DNA form, the CDR3 reads TGTGCCAGCAGCCTTAACGGGGACAATGAGCAGTACTTC.

This clonotype was seen only a few times. The chain couples TRBV7-3 to TRBJ2-7; tentative D call: TRBD2 (5 bases). With 2 bases removed from V and 1 base from J, the gap between germline ends came to 12 bases. This CDR3 is built from 15 residues. CDR1 and CDR2 (germline): SGHTA, FQGTGA. The CDR3 DNA is TGTGCCAGCAGCTTATCTGTGGGAGAGTCCTACGAGCAGTACTTC. It is translated as CASSLSVGESYEQYF.

This clonotype occurred a few times. V and J are TRBV4-1 and TRBJ2-7; 12 bases map to TRBD2. CDR1 MGHRA and CDR2 YSYEKL come from the germline V gene. The CDR3 is made up of 16 amino acids. With 1 base clipped from V and 6 bases from J, the junction kept 7 bases outside the gene matches. CDR3 sequence (DNA): TGCGCCAGCAGCCAAGGGCGACTAGCGGGAGAACTCGAGCAGTACTTC. Residues: CASSQGRLAGELEQYF.

Comments on this clonotype: Relative to the germline gene, one junction end is altered; a read error may explain this. CDR3 sequence: CNVEDRTRGKTQYF. For the CDR3, the DNA is TGCAACGTTGAAGATCGCACCCGGGGAAAGACCCAGTACTTC. The V call is TRBV29-1, the J call TRBJ2-5; a possible D gene is TRBD2 (5 bases). The germline CDR1 and CDR2 sequences are SQVTM and ANQGSEA. The CDR3 runs 14 residues.